This T cell receptor beta chain was captured in a study of cytomegalovirus exposure and HLA in healthy donors. Germline assignment: CDR1 KGHSH and CDR2 LQKENI. The length of the CDR3 is 14 residues. V dropped 8 bases and J dropped 0; count of bases not matched to a gene: 4. General study points: Being productive about 87% or about 30% of the time was typical of most TCR beta V segments in an earlier analysis. The study assumed roughly uniform donor sequencing depth for presence/absence analyses. Certain sequence variants were highly shared and formed a cluster, and this cluster was likely a sequencing artifact.

Researchers ran the PCR with 60 Vbeta and 13 Jbeta primers. Data came from immunoSEQ multiplex PCR; TCRdb stores just in-frame clones and leaves some out. The sample lists 100,000 to 130,000 clones, approximately 79% occurring once. This clone was seen a single time. Its target is not known. Sequenced input: PBMCs. This chain connects TRBV18 to TRBJ1-3, with 7 bases matching TRBD1. The sequence was obtained from a woman aged 40-49 years in good health and CMV-seropositive. Here the CDR3 DNA reads TGTGCCAGCACACAGGGGATCTCTGGAAACACCATATATTTT. Protein product: CASTQGISGNTIYF.